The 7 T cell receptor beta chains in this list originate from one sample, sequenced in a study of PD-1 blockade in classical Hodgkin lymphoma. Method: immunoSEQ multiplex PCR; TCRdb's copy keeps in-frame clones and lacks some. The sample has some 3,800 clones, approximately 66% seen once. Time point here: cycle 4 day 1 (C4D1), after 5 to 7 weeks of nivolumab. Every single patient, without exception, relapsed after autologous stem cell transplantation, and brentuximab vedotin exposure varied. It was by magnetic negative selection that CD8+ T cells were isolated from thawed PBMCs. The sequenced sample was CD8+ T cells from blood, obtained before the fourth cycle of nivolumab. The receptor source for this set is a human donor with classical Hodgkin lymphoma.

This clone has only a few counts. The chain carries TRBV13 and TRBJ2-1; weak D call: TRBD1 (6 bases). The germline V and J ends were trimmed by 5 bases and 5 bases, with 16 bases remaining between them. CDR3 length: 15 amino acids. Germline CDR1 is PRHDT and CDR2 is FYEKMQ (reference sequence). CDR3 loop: CASSPREGGNNEQFF. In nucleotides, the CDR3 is TGTGCCAGCAGCCCCCGCGAAGGGGGAAACAATGAGCAGTTCTTC.

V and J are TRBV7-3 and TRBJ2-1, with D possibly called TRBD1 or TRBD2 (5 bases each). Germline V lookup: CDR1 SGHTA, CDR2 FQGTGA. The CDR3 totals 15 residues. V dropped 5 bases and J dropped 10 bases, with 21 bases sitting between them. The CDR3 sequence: CASSPNHDRDVEQFF. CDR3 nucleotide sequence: TGTGCCAGCAGCCCTAATCACGATAGGGACGTAGAGCAGTTCTTC. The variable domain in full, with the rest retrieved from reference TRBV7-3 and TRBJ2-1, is GAGVSQTPSNKVTEKGKYVELRCDPISGHTALYWYRQSLGQGPEFLIYFQGTGAADDSGLPNDRFFAVRPEGSVSTLKIQRTERGDSAVYLCASSPNHDRDVEQFFGPGTRLTVL.

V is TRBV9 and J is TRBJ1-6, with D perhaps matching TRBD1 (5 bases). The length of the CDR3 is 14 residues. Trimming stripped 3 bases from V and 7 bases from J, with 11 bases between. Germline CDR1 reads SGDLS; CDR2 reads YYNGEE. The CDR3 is CASSEDKANSPLHF. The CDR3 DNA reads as TGTGCCAGCAGCGAGGACAAGGCAAATTCACCCCTCCACTTT.

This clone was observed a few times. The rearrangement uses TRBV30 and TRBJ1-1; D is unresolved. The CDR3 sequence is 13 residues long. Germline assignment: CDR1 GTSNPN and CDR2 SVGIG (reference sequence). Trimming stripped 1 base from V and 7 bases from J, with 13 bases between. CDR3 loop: CAWSGYDFSEAFF. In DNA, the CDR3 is TGTGCCTGGAGTGGTTACGACTTTAGTGAAGCTTTCTTT.

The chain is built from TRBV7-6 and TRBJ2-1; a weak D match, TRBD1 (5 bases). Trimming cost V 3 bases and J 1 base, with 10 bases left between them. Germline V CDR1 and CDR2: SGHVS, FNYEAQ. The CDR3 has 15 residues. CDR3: CASSFEDNSYNEQFF. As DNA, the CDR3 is TGTGCCAGCAGCTTCGAGGACAATTCCTACAATGAGCAGTTCTTC.

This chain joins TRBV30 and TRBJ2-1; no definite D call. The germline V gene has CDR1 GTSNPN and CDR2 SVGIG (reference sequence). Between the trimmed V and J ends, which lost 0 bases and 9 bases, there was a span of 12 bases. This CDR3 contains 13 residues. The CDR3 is CAWSVIPSSEQFF. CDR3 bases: TGTGCCTGGAGTGTAATTCCGTCGAGTGAGCAGTTCTTC.

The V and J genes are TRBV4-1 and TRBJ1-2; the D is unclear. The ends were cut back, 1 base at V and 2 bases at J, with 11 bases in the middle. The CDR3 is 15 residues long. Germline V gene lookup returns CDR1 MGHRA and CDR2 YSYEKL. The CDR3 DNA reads TGCGCCAGCAGCCAAGCGTCCGCGCTAAACTATGGCTACACCTTC. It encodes CASSQASALNYGYTF.